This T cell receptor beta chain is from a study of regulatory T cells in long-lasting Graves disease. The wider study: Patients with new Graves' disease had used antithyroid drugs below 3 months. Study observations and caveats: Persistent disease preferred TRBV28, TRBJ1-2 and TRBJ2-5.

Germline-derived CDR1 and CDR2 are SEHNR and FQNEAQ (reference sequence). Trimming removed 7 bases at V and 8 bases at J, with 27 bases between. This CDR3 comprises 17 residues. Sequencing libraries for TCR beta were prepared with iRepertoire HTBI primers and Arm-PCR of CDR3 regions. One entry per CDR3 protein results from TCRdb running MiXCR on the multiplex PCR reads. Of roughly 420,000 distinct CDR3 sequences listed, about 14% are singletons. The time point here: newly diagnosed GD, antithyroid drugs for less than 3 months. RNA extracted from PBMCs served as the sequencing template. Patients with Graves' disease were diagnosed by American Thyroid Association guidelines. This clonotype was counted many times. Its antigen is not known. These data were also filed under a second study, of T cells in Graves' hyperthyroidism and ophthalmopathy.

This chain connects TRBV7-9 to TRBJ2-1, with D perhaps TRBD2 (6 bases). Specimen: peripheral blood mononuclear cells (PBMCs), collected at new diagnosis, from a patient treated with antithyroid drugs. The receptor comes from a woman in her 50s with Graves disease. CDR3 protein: CASTRSIAAGTWDEQFF. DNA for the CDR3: TGTGCCAGCACCCGCTCTATTGCAGCGGGCACCTGGGATGAGCAGTTCTTC.